These T cell receptor beta chains were read from a single sample in a study of shared clonotypes between healthy human individuals. Assay used: immunoSEQ multiplex PCR; TCRdb lists only in-frame clones, some missing. The data contain over 400,000 clones, about 96% of them seen just once; the ten biggest clones take up nearly 0.065%. Sequencing was done on a sample of naive CD4+ T cells sorted from blood. These receptors all stem from a woman aged 30 to 39 in good health. Both conserved end residues are part of each CDR3. A D gene is named only where the DNA matches it firmly. Clone size is not always given. Where it is, it says once, few, many or a class for expanded clones.

J gene,V gene,clone size,D gene,CDR3 DNA,CDR3 protein
TRBJ2-1,TRBV9,-,-,TGTGCCAGCAGCGTAGGAGGGCAACAATCTTACAATGAGCAGTTCTTC,CASSVGGQQSYNEQFF
TRBJ1-2,TRBV30,-,TRBD1,TGTGCCTGGAGTGTTCTCGGTAGGGACAGGGGGTATGGCTACACCTTC,CAWSVLGRDRGYGYTF
TRBJ2-1,TRBV18,-,-,TGTGCCAGCTCACCAAGCTTTGGGACCGGCACCAATGAGCAGTTCTTC,CASSPSFGTGTNEQFF
TRBJ2-3,TRBV7-3,-,TRBD1,TGTGCCAGCAGCTTAAGCGGACAGGGCACAGATACGCAGTATTTT,CASSLSGQGTDTQYF
TRBJ2-7,TRBV27,-,-,TGTGCCAGCACCCCGGGCCCTAGGGAGGTCTACGAGCAGTACTTC,CASTPGPREVYEQYF
TRBJ2-1,TRBV5-1,-,-,TGCGCCAGCAGCTTAGGGGCCCTTTGGAGCTACAATGAGCAGTTCTTC,CASSLGALWSYNEQFF
TRBJ2-2,TRBV7-7,-,TRBD2,TGTGCCAGCAGCCCTACAGGGACTAGCGGGAGAACCGGGGAGCTGTTTTTT,CASSPTGTSGRTGELFF
TRBJ1-1,TRBV10-3,once,-,TGTGCCACCCACAGACAAGAGAACACTGAAGCTTTCTTT,CATHRQENTEAFF
TRBJ2-7,TRBV6-5,-,-,TGTGCCAGCAGTCGCGGTGGGTCCTACGAGCAGTACTTC,CASSRGGSYEQYF
TRBJ2-1,TRBV11-2,-,TRBD2,TGTGCCAGCAGCTTAGATGCGGGAGTGGCCTACAATGAGCAGTTCTTC,CASSLDAGVAYNEQFF
TRBJ2-3,TRBV9,once,-,TGTGCCAGCAGCCCTCGGGACCCGAGCACAGATACGCAGTATTTT,CASSPRDPSTDTQYF
TRBJ2-7,TRBV28,-,TRBD2,TGTGCCAGCAGTTCCCCCAGCGGGAGAGCTAACGAGCAGTACTTC,CASSSPSGRANEQYF
TRBJ2-5,TRBV5-8,-,-,TGTGCCAGCAGCAGTGACAGGTTTCGGGGGGAGACCCAGTACTTC,CASSSDRFRGETQYF
TRBJ1-3,TRBV11-2,-,TRBD1,TGTGCCAGCAGCCTCCAGGGGGAGGCTGGAAACACCATATATTTT,CASSLQGEAGNTIYF
TRBJ2-5,TRBV4-1,-,-,TGCGCCAGCAGCCAAGGGACAGCCCAAGAGACCCAGTACTTC,CASSQGTAQETQYF
TRBJ2-7,TRBV7-2,-,TRBD2,TGTGCCAGCAGCTCTGGGCTAGCGGGGCCCTACGAGCAGTACTTC,CASSSGLAGPYEQYF
TRBJ2-3,TRBV30,-,-,TGTGCCTGGAGTGCCCCGGGCACAGATACGCAGTATTTT,CAWSAPGTDTQYF
TRBJ1-5,TRBV28,-,TRBD1,TGTGCCAGCAGTTTAGGGACAGTCTATAGCAATCAGCCCCAGCATTTT,CASSLGTVYSNQPQHF
TRBJ2-2,TRBV5-1,-,-,TGCGCCAGCAGCTTGGTGAACACCGGGGAGCTGTTTTTT,CASSLVNTGELFF
TRBJ1-3,TRBV9,-,-,TGTGCCAGCAGCGTAGACCTTTGGTCGTCTGGAAACACCATATATTTT,CASSVDLWSSGNTIYF
TRBJ1-2,TRBV19,-,-,TGTGCCAGTAGTCTCCGAGGAGCTAACTATGGCTACACCTTC,CASSLRGANYGYTF
TRBJ2-7,TRBV28,-,-,TGTGCCAGCACTGCCTTGGACGCCTACTCGCAGTACTTC,CASTALDAYSQYF
TRBJ1-4,TRBV7-8,-,-,TGTGCCAGCAGCCCGGGAGTCTCAGGGACATGGGGTAATGAAAAACTGTTTTTT,CASSPGVSGTWGNEKLFF
TRBJ2-7,TRBV2,-,TRBD1,TGTGCCAGCAGTGTACAGGGGTCTTACGAGCAGTACTTC,CASSVQGSYEQYF
TRBJ2-1,TRBV11-2,-,TRBD2,TGTGCCAGCAGCTTAAGGGCTAGCGGGAAGAATGAGCAGTTCTTC,CASSLRASGKNEQFF
TRBJ2-3,TRBV19,-,-,TGTGCCACCTTAACGGGGGACACAGATACGCAGTATTTT,CATLTGDTDTQYF
TRBJ1-4,TRBV7-9,few,-,TGTGCCAGCAGCTTAGCTAGGACAGCTAATGAAAAACTGTTTTTT,CASSLARTANEKLFF
TRBJ2-1,TRBV7-9,-,TRBD2,TGTGCCAGCAGCTTAAGAACCGGGACTACGATGGGTGAGCAGTTCTTC,CASSLRTGTTMGEQFF
TRBJ2-1,TRBV28,once,-,TGTGCCAGCAGTTCACAGGGAACTGGCTCCTACAATGAGCAGTTCTTC,CASSSQGTGSYNEQFF
TRBJ1-5,TRBV2,-,-,TGTGCCAGCAGTCCCCAGGGTTTAAGCAATCAGCCCCAGCATTTT,CASSPQGLSNQPQHF
TRBJ2-6,TRBV15,-,-,TGTGCCACCAGCAGAGCAACCTCTGGGGCCAACGTCCTGACTTTC,CATSRATSGANVLTF
TRBJ1-4,TRBV15,once,-,TGTGCCACCAGCAGAGATAAGGCCGCAACTAATGAAAAACTGTTTTTT,CATSRDKAATNEKLFF
TRBJ2-6,TRBV5-1,-,TRBD1,TGCGCCAGCAGCTTCGGGCGGTCGGGACAGGCCACTGGGGCCAACGTCCTGACTTTC,CASSFGRSGQATGANVLTF
TRBJ1-2,TRBV29-1,-,TRBD1,TGCAGCGTTGGGACAGGCACCTATGGCTACACCTTC,CSVGTGTYGYTF
TRBJ2-7,TRBV5-1,once,TRBD1,TGCGCCAGCAGCTTGTATACCGACAGGGTCCGGGAGCAGTACTTC,CASSLYTDRVREQYF
TRBJ2-1,TRBV19,-,-,TGTGCCAGTAGTATATCCACAAACACCTACAATGAGCAGTTCTTC,CASSISTNTYNEQFF
TRBJ2-6,TRBV14,-,-,TGTGCCAGCAGCCAGCAATCTGGGGCCAACGTCCTGACTTTC,CASSQQSGANVLTF
TRBJ2-7,TRBV27,-,-,TGTGCCAGCAGTTTATTTCCAGGGGTCTACGAGCAGTACTTC,CASSLFPGVYEQYF
TRBJ1-4,TRBV5-1,-,-,TGCGCCAGCAGACAGGAGGGCACTAATGAAAAACTGTTTTTT,CASRQEGTNEKLFF
TRBJ2-1,TRBV6-6,-,-,TGTGCCAGCAGTCCCGGAGAGGGGCCCTACAATGAGCAGTTCTTC,CASSPGEGPYNEQFF